The text below deals with one T cell receptor (beta chain). These data come from a study of blood T cell repertoires in COVID-19. Across the study: Sites in the United States, Italy and Spain provided acute and convalescent COVID-19 samples. The analysed material was cDNA or gDNA that came from T cells, B-cell-depleted T cells, or PBMCs.

Methods used by the authors: Reference gene primers were amplified, and this amplification served to estimate nucleated cell counts. Clones were read by immunoSEQ multiplex PCR, and TCRdb kept only the in-frame ones, dropping some. The V and J calls and clone size are taken from that table; D and trimming were inferred from the DNA. The sample holds about 130,000 clones, 79% seen once. This CDR3 spans 17 amino acids. Trimming removed 5 bases at V and 4 bases at J, with 23 bases between. CDR1 and CDR2 from the germline V gene are MDHEN and SYDVKM. The chain has TRBV28 and TRBJ1-1; a weak D match, TRBD1 (5 bases). The TCR comes from a man in his forties or fifties with active or convalescent COVID-19. The sequenced material came from peripheral blood. CDR3 nucleotide sequence: TGTGCCAGCAGTCAGACAGTGGGCGCCAGGGTGGTCACTGAAGCTTTCTTT. Its translation: CASSQTVGARVVTEAFF.